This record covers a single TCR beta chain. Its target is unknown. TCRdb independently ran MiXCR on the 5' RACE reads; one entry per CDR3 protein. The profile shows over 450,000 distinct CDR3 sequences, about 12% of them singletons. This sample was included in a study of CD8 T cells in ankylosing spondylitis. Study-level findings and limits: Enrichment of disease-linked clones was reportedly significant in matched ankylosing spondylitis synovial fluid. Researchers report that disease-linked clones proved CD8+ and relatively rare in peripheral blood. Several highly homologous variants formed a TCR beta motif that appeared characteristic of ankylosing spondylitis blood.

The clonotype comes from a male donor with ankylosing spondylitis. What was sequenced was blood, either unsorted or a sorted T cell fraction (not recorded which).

CDR3 sequence reads: CASSRTSGRIEQFF. The CDR3 DNA is TGTGCCAGCAGCAGGACTAGCGGGAGAATTGAGCAGTTCTTC. This sequence joins TRBV6-1 and TRBJ2-1; TRBD2 matches 13 bases. The V segment lost 6 bases and the J segment 9 bases; nucleotides outside the gene matches: 5. CDR1 is MNHNS and CDR2 is SASEGT in the germline V gene. The CDR3 spans 14 residues.